The T cell receptor (beta chain) under discussion was sequenced for a study of cytomegalovirus exposure and HLA in healthy donors. Study in general: An early release of data contained about 85 million unique TCRs, which came from HLA-typed donors. Study conclusions and caveats: It was shown in a later analysis that HLA-associated TCR beta chains were more clonally expanded than other, equally common chains. As a later analysis showed, a missense DCLRE1C variant was linked to trimming of TCR beta V- and J-genes.

Primers included in the PCR were 60 Vbeta and 13 Jbeta primers. The method was immunoSEQ multiplex PCR; TCRdb's version includes in-frame clones alone and lacks a portion of them. The sample lists about 160,000 clones, 80% to 90% occurring once. This CDR3 is 14 amino acids long. Germline loops: CDR1 SGDLS, CDR2 YYNGEE. V lost 4 bases to trimming and J lost 3 bases; unmatched junction nucleotides: 5. Notes on this clone: Its antigen is not identified.

The source of this sequence is a woman aged 18-29 years in good health and CMV-seronegative. Input material: PBMCs. This chain joins TRBV9 and TRBJ1-1; 8 bases agree with TRBD1. CDR3 bases: TGTGCCAGCAGCCCACAACAGGGGGACACTGAAGCTTTCTTT. This translates into CASSPQQGDTEAFF.